Listed below are T cell receptor beta chains from one sample, sequenced in a study of blood T cells in healthy people across ages. TCRdb re-called the 5' RACE reads through MiXCR, storing one row per CDR3 protein. The profile shows approximately 820,000 distinct CDR3 sequences, roughly 44% of them singletons. The source material was blood. The receptor source for this set is a man between 60 and 70 years old in good health. Both conserved end residues are part of each CDR3. A D gene is named only where the DNA matches it firmly.

NA	TRBV4-3	TRBJ1-6	CASSQASLSPLHF
NA	TRBV6-5	TRBJ2-7	CANNKVYGGSNEQYF
NA	TRBV5-1	TRBJ2-7	CASSLSYDYEQYF
NA	TRBV14	TRBJ2-6	CAGSQGVRGNSGANVLTF
NA	TRBV20-1	TRBJ1-2	CSARPGEENYGYTF
TRBD2	TRBV6-2/TRBV6-3	TRBJ2-7	CASSYGASGVEQYF
TRBD2	TRBV6-2/TRBV6-3	TRBJ2-1	CSSTKTSIGETQFF
TRBD2	TRBV7-2	TRBJ2-3	CASSFGGADTDTQYF
NA	TRBV7-3	TRBJ2-1	CASSLDGKSYNEQFF
NA	TRBV9	TRBJ2-7	CASSPRGDGAYEQYF
NA	TRBV4-3	TRBJ1-2	CASSQVVGTGRYGYTF
NA	TRBV12-3/TRBV12-4	TRBJ2-7	CASNLGPYEQYF
TRBD1	TRBV25-1	TRBJ1-6	CASLGQGYSPLHF
NA	TRBV28	TRBJ1-2	CASSPPPPGDYGYTF
TRBD1	TRBV10-3	TRBJ1-2	CAISPGGSYTF
NA	TRBV20-1	TRBJ2-7	CSASSGYEQYF
TRBD1	TRBV29-1	TRBJ2-1	CSVERTAGQVYNEQFF
NA	TRBV9	TRBJ1-1	CASSVAGVQGTEAFF
NA	TRBV7-9	TRBJ2-5	CASSPVGETQYF
TRBD2	TRBV3-1	TRBJ2-4	CASSQASGGQNIQYF
TRBD1	TRBV7-9	TRBJ1-2	CASTGAVSAGYTF
NA	TRBV6-2/TRBV6-3	TRBJ2-7	CASTSVGDSYEQYF
TRBD2	TRBV4-3	TRBJ2-1	CASSRRTSGGTEQFF
TRBD1	TRBV6-1	TRBJ1-1	CASSEAAGQGGNTEAFF
NA	TRBV7-9	TRBJ2-7	CASSAMGGSDEQYF
NA	TRBV12-3/TRBV12-4	NA	CASRIQISYYEQYF
TRBD2	TRBV10-3	TRBJ2-3	CAISESGLAGQDTQYF
NA	TRBV20-1	TRBJ1-2	CSAREVPIGYTF
NA	TRBV3-1	TRBJ2-7	CASSQTVSIGEQYF
TRBD2	TRBV5-6	TRBJ2-4	CASSFGGLLKNIQYF
TRBD1	TRBV7-2	TRBJ1-6	CASSLNLPGQGISPLHF